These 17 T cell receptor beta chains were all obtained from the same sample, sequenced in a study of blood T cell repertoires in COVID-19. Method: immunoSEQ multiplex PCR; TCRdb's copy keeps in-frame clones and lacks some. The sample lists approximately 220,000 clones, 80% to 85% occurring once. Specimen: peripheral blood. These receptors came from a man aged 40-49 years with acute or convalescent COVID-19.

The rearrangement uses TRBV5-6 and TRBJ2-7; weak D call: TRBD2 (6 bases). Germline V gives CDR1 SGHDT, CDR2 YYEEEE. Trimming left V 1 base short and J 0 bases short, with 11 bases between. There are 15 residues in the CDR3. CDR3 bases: TGTGCCAGCAGCTTGTCTCCTAGCGACTCCTACGAGCAGTACTTC. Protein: CASSLSPSDSYEQYF.

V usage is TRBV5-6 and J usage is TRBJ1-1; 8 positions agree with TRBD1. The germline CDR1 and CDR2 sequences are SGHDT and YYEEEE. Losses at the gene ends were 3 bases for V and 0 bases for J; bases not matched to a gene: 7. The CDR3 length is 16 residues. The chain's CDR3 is CASSWETGALNTEAFF. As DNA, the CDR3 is TGTGCCAGCAGCTGGGAGACAGGGGCGCTGAACACTGAAGCTTTCTTT.

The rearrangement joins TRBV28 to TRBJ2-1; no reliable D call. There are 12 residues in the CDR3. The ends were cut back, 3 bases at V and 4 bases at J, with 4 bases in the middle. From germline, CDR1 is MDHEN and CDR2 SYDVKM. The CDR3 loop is CASSLSYNEQFF. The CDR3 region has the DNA TGTGCCAGCAGTTTGTCTTACAATGAGCAGTTCTTC. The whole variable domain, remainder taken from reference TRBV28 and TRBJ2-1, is DVKVTQSSRYLVKRTGEKVFLECVQDMDHENMFWYRQDPGLGLRLIYFSYDVKMKEKGDIPEGYSVSREKKERFSLILESASTNQTSMYLCASSLSYNEQFFGPGTRLTVL.

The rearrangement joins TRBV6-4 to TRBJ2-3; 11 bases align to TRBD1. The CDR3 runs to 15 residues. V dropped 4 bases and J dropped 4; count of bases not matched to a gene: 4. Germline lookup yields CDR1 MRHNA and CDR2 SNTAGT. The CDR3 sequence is CASSAGGQGADTQYF. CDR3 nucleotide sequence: TGTGCCAGCAGTGCGGGGGGACAGGGGGCAGATACGCAGTATTTT.

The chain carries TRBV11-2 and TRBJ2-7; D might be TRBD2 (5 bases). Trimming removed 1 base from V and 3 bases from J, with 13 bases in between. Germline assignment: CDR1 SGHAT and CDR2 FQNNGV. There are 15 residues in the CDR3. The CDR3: CASSLAPGSGYEQYF. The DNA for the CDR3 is TGTGCCAGCAGCTTAGCCCCGGGGTCGGGCTACGAGCAGTACTTC.

CDR3 protein: CASSLVLAETGETQYF. Written as DNA, the CDR3 is TGCGCCAGCAGCTTGGTGTTGGCGGAGACAGGAGAGACCCAGTACTTC. This chain joins TRBV5-1 and TRBJ2-5, with D possibly TRBD1 on 6 matching bases. The germline V and J ends were trimmed by 0 bases and 4 bases, with 16 bases remaining between them. This CDR3 spans 16 amino acids. The germline CDR1 and CDR2 sequences are SGHRS and YFSETQ.

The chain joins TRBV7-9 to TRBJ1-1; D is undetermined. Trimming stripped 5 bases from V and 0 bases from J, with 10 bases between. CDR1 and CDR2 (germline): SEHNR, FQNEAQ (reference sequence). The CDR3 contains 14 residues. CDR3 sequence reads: CASSPYNLNTEAFF. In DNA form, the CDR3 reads TGTGCCAGCAGCCCTTACAACCTGAACACTGAAGCTTTCTTT.

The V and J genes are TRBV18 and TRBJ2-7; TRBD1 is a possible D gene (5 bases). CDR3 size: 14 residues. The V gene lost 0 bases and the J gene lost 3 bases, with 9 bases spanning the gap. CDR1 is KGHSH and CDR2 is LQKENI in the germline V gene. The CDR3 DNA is TGTGCCAGCTCACCACCCCTAGGGGTCTACGAGCAGTACTTC. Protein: CASSPPLGVYEQYF.

In DNA, the CDR3 is TGTGCCAGCAGGCTTTCTGGACAGGAGGTTGAAGCTTTCTTT. As protein: CASRLSGQEVEAFF. The V call is TRBV28, the J call TRBJ1-1; TRBD1 aligns across 7 bases. CDR1 MDHEN and CDR2 SYDVKM come from the germline V gene. J gave up 7 bases and V 6 bases, and 11 bases lay outside the gene matches. The CDR3 length is 14 residues. The full variable domain, with the rest looked up from reference TRBV28 and TRBJ1-1, is DVKVTQSSRYLVKRTGEKVFLECVQDMDHENMFWYRQDPGLGLRLIYFSYDVKMKEKGDIPEGYSVSREKKERFSLILESASTNQTSMYLCASRLSGQEVEAFFGQGTRLTVV.

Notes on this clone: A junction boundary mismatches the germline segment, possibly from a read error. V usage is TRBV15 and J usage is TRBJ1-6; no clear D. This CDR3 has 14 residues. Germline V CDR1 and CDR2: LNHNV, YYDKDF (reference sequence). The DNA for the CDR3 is TGTGCCACCAGCAGAGGGGCCTACAATTCACCCCTCCACTTT. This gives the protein CATSRGAYNSPLHF. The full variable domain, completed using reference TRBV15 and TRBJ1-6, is DAMVIQNPRYQVTQFGKPVTLSCSQTLNHNVMYWYQQKSSQAPKLLFHYYDKDFNNEADTPDNFQSRRPNTSFCFLDIRSPGLGDTAMYLCATSRGAYNSPLHFGNGTRLTVT.

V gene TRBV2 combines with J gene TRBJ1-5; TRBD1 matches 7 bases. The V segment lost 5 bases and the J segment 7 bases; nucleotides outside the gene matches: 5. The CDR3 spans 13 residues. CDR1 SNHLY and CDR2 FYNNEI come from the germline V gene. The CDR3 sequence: CASSPGQQQPQHF. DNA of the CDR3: TGTGCCAGCAGTCCGGGACAGCAGCAGCCCCAGCATTTT. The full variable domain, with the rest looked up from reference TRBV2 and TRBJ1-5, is EPEVTQTPSHQVTQMGQEVILRCVPISNHLYFYWYRQILGQKVEFLVSFYNNEISEKSEIFDDQFSVERPDGSNFTLKIRSTKLEDSAMYFCASSPGQQQPQHFGDGTRLSIL.

The CDR3 here is CSVDSDRRPYEQYF. The CDR3 nucleotides read TGCAGCGTAGACTCGGACAGGCGGCCGTACGAGCAGTACTTC. The J gene is TRBJ2-7, the V gene TRBV29-1, with 7 nucleotides matching TRBD1. This CDR3 has 14 amino acids. V lost 6 bases and J lost 4; bases outside the gene matches: 12. CDR1 SQVTM and CDR2 ANQGSEA come from the germline V gene.

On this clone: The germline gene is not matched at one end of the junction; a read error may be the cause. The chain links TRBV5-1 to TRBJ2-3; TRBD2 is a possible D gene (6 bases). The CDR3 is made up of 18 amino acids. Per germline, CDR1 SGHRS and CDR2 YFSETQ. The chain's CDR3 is CTSSLGVTRSGSTDTQYF. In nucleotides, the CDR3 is TGCACCAGCAGCTTGGGTGTGACTAGGAGTGGTAGCACAGATACGCAGTATTTT.

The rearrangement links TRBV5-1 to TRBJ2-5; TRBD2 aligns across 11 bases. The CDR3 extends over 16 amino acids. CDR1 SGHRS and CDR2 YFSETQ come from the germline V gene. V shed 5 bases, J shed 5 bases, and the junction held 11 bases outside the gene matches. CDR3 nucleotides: TGCGCCAGCAGTTTAGGACTAGCGGGCAGGGGGGAGACCCAGTACTTC. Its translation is CASSLGLAGRGETQYF.

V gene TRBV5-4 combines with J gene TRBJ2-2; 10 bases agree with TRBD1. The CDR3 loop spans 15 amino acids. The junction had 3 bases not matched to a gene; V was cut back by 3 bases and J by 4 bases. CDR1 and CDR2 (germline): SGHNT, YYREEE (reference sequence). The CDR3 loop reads CASSSGTGATGELFF. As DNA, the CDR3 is TGTGCCAGCAGCTCCGGGACAGGGGCCACCGGGGAGCTGTTTTTT.

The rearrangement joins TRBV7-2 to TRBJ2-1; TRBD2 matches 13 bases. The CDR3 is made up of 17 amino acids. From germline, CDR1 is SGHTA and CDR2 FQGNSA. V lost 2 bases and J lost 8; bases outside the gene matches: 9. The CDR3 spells CASSLTRTSGSADEQFF. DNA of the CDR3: TGTGCCAGCAGCTTAACACGGACTAGCGGGAGTGCCGATGAGCAGTTCTTC.

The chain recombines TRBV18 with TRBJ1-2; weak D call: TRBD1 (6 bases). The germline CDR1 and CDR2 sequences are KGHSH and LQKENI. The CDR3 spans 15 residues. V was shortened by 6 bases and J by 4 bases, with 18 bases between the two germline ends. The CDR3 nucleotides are TGTGCCAGCTCCCCGAGGGGCGGGGGCCTCTATGGCTACACCTTC. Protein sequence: CASSPRGGGLYGYTF.